A single sample gave rise to the 17 T cell receptor beta chains below, sequenced in a study of T cell responses to AZD1222 COVID-19 vaccine. Repertoires were generated with immunoSEQ multiplex PCR, while TCRdb's copy carries only in-frame clones and drops some. The repertoire includes tens of thousands of clones, about 93% of them detected once, and 4% to 6% sits in the top ten. Here the sequenced sample was peripheral blood, taken on day 0 of MenACWY control vaccination. These receptors all come from an adult in good health.

The chain uses TRBV10-3 and TRBJ1-5; D possibly corresponds to TRBD1 (5 bases). Germline V gene sequence: CDR1 ENHRY, CDR2 SYGVKD. The CDR3 is 13 residues long. V dropped 10 bases and J dropped 7 bases, with 17 bases sitting between them. Written as DNA, the CDR3 is TGTGCCACCCATACCGGGGGAGGCCAGCCCCAGCATTTT. Protein product: CATHTGGGQPQHF.

J is TRBJ1-1 and V is TRBV7-8; 7 bases fit TRBD1. Germline V gene data show CDR1 as SGHVS and CDR2 as FQNEAQ. The length of the CDR3 is 19 residues. The V and J ends lost 3 bases and 0 bases, in that order; junction bases with no gene match: 16. The chain's CDR3 is CASSLRPNPLGGLNTEAFF. CDR3 nucleotide sequence: TGTGCCAGCAGCTTGAGACCGAACCCTTTAGGGGGCCTGAACACTGAAGCTTTCTTT.

V is TRBV13 and J is TRBJ2-1; TRBD2 matches at 11 bases. Germline CDR1 is PRHDT and CDR2 is FYEKMQ (reference sequence). The V and J ends lost 5 bases and 1 base, in that order; junction bases with no gene match: 4. The CDR3 sequence is 16 residues long. CDR3 region: CASSRGTSGSYNEQFF. The CDR3 DNA follows: TGTGCCAGCAGCCGCGGGACTAGCGGTTCCTACAATGAGCAGTTCTTC.

The V call is TRBV3-1 (or the pseudogene TRBV3-2), the J call TRBJ1-2, with 8 bases fitting TRBD1. CDR3 length: 13 residues. Losses at the gene ends were 5 bases for V and 6 bases for J; bases not matched to a gene: 5. The germline CDR1 and CDR2 sequences are LGHDT and YNNKEL (reference sequence). CDR3 amino acids: CASSWTGSNGYTF. CDR3 sequence (DNA): TGTGCCAGCAGCTGGACAGGGTCCAATGGCTACACCTTC.

The genes are TRBV10-1 and TRBJ2-1, with TRBD1 as a possible D gene (5 bases). Trimming stripped 0 bases from V and 2 bases from J, with 14 bases between. Germline V gives CDR1 WNHNN, CDR2 SYGVQD (reference sequence). The CDR3 contains 17 residues. CDR3 coding DNA: TGCGCCAGCAGTGAGTCCACGGGCCAGGGCGCCTACAATGAGCAGTTCTTC. Its translation is CASSESTGQGAYNEQFF.

This chain uses TRBV6-2 or TRBV6-3 with TRBJ1-2, with D perhaps TRBD1 (6 bases). Looked up from germline, CDR1 is MNHEY and CDR2 is SVGEGT. The CDR3 loop spans 15 amino acids. Trimming removed 4 bases from V and 0 bases from J, with 12 bases in between. The CDR3 sequence is CASSFPGEANYGYTF. DNA for the CDR3: TGTGCCAGCAGTTTCCCAGGGGAGGCTAACTATGGCTACACCTTC.

The chain combines TRBV5-1 with TRBJ2-1, with 10 bases that match TRBD2. The CDR3 totals 19 residues. Losses at the gene ends were 1 base for V and 6 bases for J; bases not matched to a gene: 16. Germline V gene data show CDR1 as SGHRS and CDR2 as YFSETQ. The CDR3 region is CASSLKGGRLAGVGNEQFF. CDR3 nucleotides: TGCGCCAGCAGCTTGAAAGGGGGCAGGCTAGCGGGAGTTGGCAATGAGCAGTTCTTC.

The chain employs TRBV18 and TRBJ1-2, with a tentative D call TRBD1 (5 bases). This CDR3 spans 15 amino acids. CDR1 and CDR2 (germline): KGHSH, LQKENI. V dropped 3 bases and J dropped 5 bases, with 16 bases sitting between them. CDR3 sequence (DNA): TGTGCCAGCTCACCCCGTGGAGGGGAGTCGTATGGCTACACCTTC. Residues: CASSPRGGESYGYTF.

The rearrangement joins TRBV12-3 or TRBV12-4 to TRBJ2-5; D is unresolved. Deletions cut 6 bases from V and 4 bases from J, with 6 bases between. The CDR3 contains 11 residues. The CDR3 region has the DNA TGTGCCAGCAGGACCACAGAGACCCAGTACTTC. Translating gives CASRTTETQYF.

The chain has TRBV6-5 and TRBJ1-4; D perhaps matches TRBD1 (5 bases). V was shortened by 6 bases and J by 6 bases, with 11 bases between the two germline ends. The CDR3 contains 13 residues. Germline V gene data show CDR1 as MNHEY and CDR2 as SVGAGI. The CDR3 loop reads CASREGGDEKLFF. CDR3 DNA: TGTGCCAGCAGGGAGGGAGGGGATGAAAAACTGTTTTTT.

This sequence joins TRBV28 and TRBJ2-2; TRBD2 matches 7 bases. CDR1 and CDR2 (germline): MDHEN, SYDVKM. The CDR3 runs to 15 residues. V gave up 3 bases and J gave up 3 bases; unmatched junction bases: 4. In nucleotides, the CDR3 is TGTGCCAGCAGTTTGGGAGGGTGGGACACCGGGGAGCTGTTTTTT. This translates into CASSLGGWDTGELFF.

The V call is TRBV19, the J call TRBJ2-3; D gene uncertain. Trimming cost V 3 bases and J 0 bases, with 16 bases left between them. Germline CDR1 reads LNHDA; CDR2 reads SQIVND (reference sequence). The CDR3 loop spans 17 amino acids. This chain's CDR3 is CASSIPITPTSTDTQYF. The DNA for the CDR3 is TGTGCCAGTAGTATCCCCATTACACCAACTAGCACAGATACGCAGTATTTT.

The V gene is TRBV6-2 or TRBV6-3, the J gene TRBJ2-4; 7 bases are a match to TRBD1. Trimming removed 3 bases from V and 4 bases from J; junction bases left unmatched: 6. Germline V gene data show CDR1 as MNHEY and CDR2 as SVGEGT. This CDR3 has 15 amino acids. The CDR3 DNA sequence: TGTGCCAGCAGTTATGAGGACAGGCCGAAAAACATTCAGTACTTC. Its translation is CASSYEDRPKNIQYF.

The genes are TRBV11-2 and TRBJ2-3, with 11 bases that match TRBD1. From germline, CDR1 is SGHAT and CDR2 FQNNGV. CDR3 length: 15 residues. The J segment lost 8 bases and the V segment lost 6 bases, leaving 10 bases of the junction unmatched. CDR3 amino acids: CASRSTGTGGPTQYF. As DNA, the CDR3 is TGTGCCAGCAGATCAACCGGGACAGGGGGACCTACGCAGTATTTT.

The gene calls are TRBV5-4 and TRBJ2-5; D possibly corresponds to TRBD2 (7 bases). CDR1 is SGHNT and CDR2 is YYREEE in the germline V gene (reference sequence). V was cut by 5 bases and J by 5 bases, with 25 bases left in between. The CDR3 covers 17 residues. CDR3 loop: CASRPGRSGGGVETQYF. In nucleotides, the CDR3 is TGTGCCAGCAGACCTGGTCGGAGCGGAGGGGGGGTGGAGACCCAGTACTTC.

This clone was picked up one time. This rearrangement joins TRBV2 to TRBJ2-7, with D perhaps being TRBD1 or TRBD2 (6 bases each). The V and J ends lost 4 bases and 4 bases respectively, with 23 bases between them. CDR3 length: 17 amino acids. Germline loops: CDR1 SNHLY, CDR2 FYNNEI. Written as DNA, the CDR3 is TGTGCCAGCAGTGTTGATCTTTTAGGAGGGGGAAGTTACGAGCAGTACTTC. This encodes CASSVDLLGGGSYEQYF.

The rearrangement links TRBV13 to TRBJ2-1; D is possibly TRBD2 (6 bases). V was trimmed by 0 bases and J by 5 bases, leaving 14 bases between them. The germline V gene has CDR1 PRHDT and CDR2 FYEKMQ (reference sequence). This CDR3 contains 16 residues. CDR3 sequence (DNA): TGTGCCAGCAGCTTAGGGTACGGGACTGGGGACAATGAGCAGTTCTTC. This encodes CASSLGYGTGDNEQFF.